This section outlines one TCR beta chain sequence together with its context. The antigen is not known. TCRdb recomputed calls from the RACE reads with MiXCR, one row per CDR3 protein. The table has about 400,000 distinct CDR3 sequences, roughly 6.3% seen once. The sample belongs to a study of human T cells and chemical hapten exposure. Notes on the study in general: Sensitization with DPC brought no change to TCRs above 1 in 1000 in frequency.

The time point was: patch test 2, 6 weeks after DPC sensitization. Treatment defined: therapeutic diphenylcyclopropenone sensitization with weekly scalp DPC. With 1 base clipped from V and 7 bases from J, the junction kept 5 bases outside the gene matches. Germline CDR1 is SGHTA and CDR2 is FQGNSA. This CDR3 has 15 residues. This sequence joins TRBV7-2 and TRBJ2-3; 10 bases fit TRBD2. This TCR was sampled from a woman younger than 35 with alopecia areata. Some clones in this sample may be carry-over from other donors' samples. Sequencing used whole blood, obtained in connection with sensitization to the hapten diphenylcyclopropenone (DPC). The CDR3 nucleotides read TGTGCCAGCAGCTTAGAGGCTAGCGGGGGACATACGCAGTATTTT. Encoded protein: CASSLEASGGHTQYF.